This T cell receptor (beta chain) was profiled in a study of blood T cell repertoires in COVID-19. Study information: PBMCs, B-cell-depleted T cells, or T cells provided the cDNA or gDNA that made up the material.

Original data processing: The authors estimated nucleated cell counts from reference gene primer amplification. Data came from immunoSEQ multiplex PCR; TCRdb stores just in-frame clones and leaves some out. D and trimming come from the DNA, and the V and J calls and clone size come from that table. The data hold about 120,000 clones, with 84% observed a single time. This study enrolled people aged 18 to 89 from about 24 US geographic areas. Which cohort a participant joined came from the clinical history participants gave. The CDR3 loop spans 14 amino acids. Germline CDR1 is SGHTA and CDR2 is FQGNSA. Trimming removed 2 bases at V and 4 bases at J, with 11 bases between. This clone was picked up one time.

Sequencing was carried out using PBMCs or T cells enriched from blood (not recorded which). This rearrangement joins TRBV7-2 to TRBJ2-5, with D possibly being TRBD2 (6 bases). This clonotype was sampled from a woman between 25 and 40 years old who had recovered from COVID-19. As DNA, the CDR3 is TGTGCCAGCAGCTTATACGGGAGCGGAGAGACCCAGTACTTC. This codes for CASSLYGSGETQYF.